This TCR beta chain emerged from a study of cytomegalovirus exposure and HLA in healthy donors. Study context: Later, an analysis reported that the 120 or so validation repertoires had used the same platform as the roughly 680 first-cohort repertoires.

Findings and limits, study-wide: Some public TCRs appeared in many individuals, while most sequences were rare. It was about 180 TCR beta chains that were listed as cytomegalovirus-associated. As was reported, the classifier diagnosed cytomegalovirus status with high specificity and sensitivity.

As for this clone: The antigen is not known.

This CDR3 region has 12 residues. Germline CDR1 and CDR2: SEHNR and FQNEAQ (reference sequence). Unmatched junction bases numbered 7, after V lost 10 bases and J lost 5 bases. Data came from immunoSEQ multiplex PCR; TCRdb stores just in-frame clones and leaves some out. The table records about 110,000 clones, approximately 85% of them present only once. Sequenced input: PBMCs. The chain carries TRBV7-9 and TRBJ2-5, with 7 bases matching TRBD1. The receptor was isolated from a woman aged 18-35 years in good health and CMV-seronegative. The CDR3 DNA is TGTGCCACCAGACAGGGCGGGGAGACCCAGTACTTC. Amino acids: CATRQGGETQYF.